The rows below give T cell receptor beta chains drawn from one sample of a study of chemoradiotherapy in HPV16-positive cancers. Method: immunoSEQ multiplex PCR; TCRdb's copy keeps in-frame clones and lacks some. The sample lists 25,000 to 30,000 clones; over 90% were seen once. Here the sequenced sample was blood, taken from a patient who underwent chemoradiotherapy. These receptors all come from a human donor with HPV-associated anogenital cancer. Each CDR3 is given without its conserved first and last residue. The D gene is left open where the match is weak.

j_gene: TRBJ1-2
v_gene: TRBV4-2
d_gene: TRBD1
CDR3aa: ASSHLIKDRVRNGYT

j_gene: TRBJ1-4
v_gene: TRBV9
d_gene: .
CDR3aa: ASSGHLDGHNEKLF

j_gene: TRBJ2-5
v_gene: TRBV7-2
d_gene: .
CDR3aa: ASSSSLLPGVQETQY

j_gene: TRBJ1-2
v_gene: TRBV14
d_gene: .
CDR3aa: ASSQGDLRGYT

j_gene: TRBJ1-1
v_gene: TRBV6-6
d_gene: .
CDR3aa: ASSVTTNTEAF

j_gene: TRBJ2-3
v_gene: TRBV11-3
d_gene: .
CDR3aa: ASSRGDTQY

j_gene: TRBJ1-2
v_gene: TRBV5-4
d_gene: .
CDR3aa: ASSSRPGRVGYGYT

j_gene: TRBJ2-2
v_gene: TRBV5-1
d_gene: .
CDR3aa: ASRQGFIDGTTHTGELF

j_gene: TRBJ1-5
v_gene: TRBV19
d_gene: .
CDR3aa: ASSLTRAGNQPQH

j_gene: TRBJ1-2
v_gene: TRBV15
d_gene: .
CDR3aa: ATSSRSGPDYGYT

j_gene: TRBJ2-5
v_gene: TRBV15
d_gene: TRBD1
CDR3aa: ATSRPKPGQGAGEETQY

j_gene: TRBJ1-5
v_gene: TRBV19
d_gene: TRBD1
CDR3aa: ASSPGQAFSRRSNQPQH

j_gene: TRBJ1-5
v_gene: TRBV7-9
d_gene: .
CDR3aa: ASSLGSVHQPQH

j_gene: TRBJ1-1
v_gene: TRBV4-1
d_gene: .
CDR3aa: ASSNREYTEAF

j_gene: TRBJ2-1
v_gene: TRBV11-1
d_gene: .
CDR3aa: ASSFATSCQF

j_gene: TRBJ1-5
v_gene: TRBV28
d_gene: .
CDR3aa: ASTERDQPQH

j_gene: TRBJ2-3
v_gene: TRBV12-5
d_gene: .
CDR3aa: ASGLVGLSLDTQY

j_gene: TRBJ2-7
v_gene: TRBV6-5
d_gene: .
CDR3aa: ASSRGLSSYEQY

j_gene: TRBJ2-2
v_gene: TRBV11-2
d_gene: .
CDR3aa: ASSLEVGPGELF

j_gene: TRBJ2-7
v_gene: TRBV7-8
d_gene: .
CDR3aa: ASSLGRGYEQY

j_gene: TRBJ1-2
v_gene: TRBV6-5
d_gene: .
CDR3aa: ASSYDRGLNGYT

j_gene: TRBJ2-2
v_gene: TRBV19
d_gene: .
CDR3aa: ASSIKGGPTGELF

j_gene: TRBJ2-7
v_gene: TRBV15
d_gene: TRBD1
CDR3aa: ATSRVRDSTYEQY

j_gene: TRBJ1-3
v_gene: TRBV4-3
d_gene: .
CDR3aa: ASSQDEGNTIY

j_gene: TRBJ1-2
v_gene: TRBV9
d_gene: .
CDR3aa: ASSAPGTEYGYT

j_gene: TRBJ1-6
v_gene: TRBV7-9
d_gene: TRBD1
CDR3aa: ASSSTGEVRSPLH

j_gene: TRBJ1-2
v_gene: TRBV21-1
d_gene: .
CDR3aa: ASSRLRTLRDYGYT

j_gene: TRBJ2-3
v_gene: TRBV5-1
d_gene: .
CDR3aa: ASSLSVTSTDTQY

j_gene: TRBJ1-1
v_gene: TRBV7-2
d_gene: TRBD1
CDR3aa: ASSLEGQGASWNTEAF

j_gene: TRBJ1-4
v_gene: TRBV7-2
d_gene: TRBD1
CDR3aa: ASSLGQGGDNEKLF

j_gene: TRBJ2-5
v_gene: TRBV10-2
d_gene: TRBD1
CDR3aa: ASSPDRGRIQETQY

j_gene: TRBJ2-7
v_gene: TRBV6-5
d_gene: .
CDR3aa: ASSLAGAFSSYEQY

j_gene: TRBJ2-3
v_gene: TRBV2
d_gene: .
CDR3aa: ASTRRSPADTQY